The 24 T cell receptor beta chains below were found in one sample sequenced in a study of blood T cell repertoires in COVID-19. The protocol was immunoSEQ multiplex PCR, while the TCRdb copy is restricted to in-frame clones and leaves out a portion. The table records about 120,000 clones, less than 90% of them present only once. Sample: PBMCs or T cells enriched from blood (not recorded which). The receptors derive from a woman aged 25 to 39 who had recovered from COVID-19.

This clone was seen once. V is TRBV28 and J is TRBJ2-7; 9 nucleotides align to TRBD2. The CDR3 extends over 14 amino acids. J gave up 7 bases and V 6 bases, and 10 bases lay outside the gene matches. Germline CDR1 and CDR2: MDHEN and SYDVKM. This chain's CDR3 is CASRVSGRVREQYF. CDR3 bases: TGTGCCAGCAGGGTTAGCGGGAGAGTGCGAGAGCAGTACTTC.

This chain uses TRBV2 with TRBJ1-2; 7 bases map to TRBD1. CDR1 and CDR2 (germline): SNHLY, FYNNEI. Germline trimming cut 4 bases from V and 7 bases from J; bases unmatched to any gene: 9. CDR3 length equals 14 residues. The CDR3 loop is CASSAAGTAAGYTF. The CDR3 DNA is TGTGCCAGCAGTGCCGCCGGGACAGCGGCTGGCTACACCTTC.

The chain has TRBV28 and TRBJ2-7; 9 positions match TRBD1. With V trimmed by 9 bases and J by 3 bases, 9 bases remained unmatched. Germline lookup yields CDR1 MDHEN and CDR2 SYDVKM. This CDR3 is 14 amino acids long. For the CDR3, the DNA is TGTGCCAGTCGTTCGACAGGGGGTCTCTACGAGCAGTACTTC. Translation gives CASRSTGGLYEQYF.

This clone has a single count. This chain links TRBV30 with TRBJ1-1; 8 positions match TRBD1. The CDR3 loop spans 13 amino acids. J gave up 0 bases and V 8 bases, and 5 bases lay outside the gene matches. The V gene's germline CDR1 is GTSNPN and CDR2 SVGIG (reference sequence). The CDR3 bases are TGTGCCCACAGACAGGGGATGAACACTGAAGCTTTCTTT. Protein product: CAHRQGMNTEAFF.

Only a few counts were recorded for this clone. The rearrangement links TRBV29-1 to TRBJ2-1; 11 bases are shared with TRBD2. J gave up 1 base and V 3 bases, and 11 bases lay outside the gene matches. The CDR3 is 18 residues long. Germline V CDR1 and CDR2: SQVTM, ANQGSEA. CDR3 loop: CSVEASGRSRSSYNEQFF. CDR3 in DNA: TGCAGCGTTGAGGCTAGCGGGAGGTCCCGTTCTTCCTACAATGAGCAGTTCTTC.

The chain uses TRBV15 and TRBJ2-3, with 9 positions matching TRBD2. V shed 5 bases and J 4 bases; nucleotides not matched to a gene: 13. This CDR3 comprises 17 residues. Germline CDR1 reads LNHNV; CDR2 reads YYDKDF (reference sequence). The CDR3 DNA follows: TGTGCCACCAGCCCGGGGGTAGCGGGGGAAGGGGCAGATACGCAGTATTTT. This gives the protein CATSPGVAGEGADTQYF.

V gene TRBV4-3 combines with J gene TRBJ2-3; the D gene is possibly TRBD2 (5 bases). The V and J ends lost 1 base and 8 bases respectively, with 16 bases between them. The germline V gene encodes CDR1 LGHNA and CDR2 YSLEER. The CDR3 contains 15 residues. The CDR3 region has the DNA TGCGCCAGCAGCCAAGTGAGGGCCGGATCTTCTACGCAGTATTTT. This codes for CASSQVRAGSSTQYF.

The gene calls are TRBV29-1 and TRBJ2-1; 7 bases agree with TRBD1. The V segment lost 6 bases and the J segment 3 bases; nucleotides outside the gene matches: 5. CDR1 and CDR2 (germline): SQVTM, ANQGSEA. The CDR3 loop spans 13 amino acids. In DNA, the CDR3 is TGCAGCGTCGATACAGGGGTCTACAATGAGCAGTTCTTC. It specifies CSVDTGVYNEQFF.

The chain recombines TRBV6-5 with TRBJ2-7; 10 bases are shared with TRBD1. The V gene end was trimmed by 6 bases and the J gene end by 1 base; junction bases not matched to a gene: 3. This CDR3 is built from 14 residues. The germline V gene has CDR1 MNHEY and CDR2 SVGAGI. CDR3 in amino acids: CASSRDRGSYEQYF. CDR3 sequence (DNA): TGTGCCAGCAGCCGGGACAGGGGTTCCTACGAGCAGTACTTC.

The chain is built from TRBV28 and TRBJ1-5; 10 bases line up with TRBD1. Losses at the gene ends were 6 bases for V and 5 bases for J; bases not matched to a gene: 7. Germline assignment: CDR1 MDHEN and CDR2 SYDVKM. This CDR3 has 15 amino acids. CDR3 coding DNA: TGTGCCAGCAGGCCCGGGACAGGGGTGGATCAGCCCCAGCATTTT. Residues: CASRPGTGVDQPQHF.

This clone was detected a few times. The chain couples TRBV7-6 to TRBJ1-2; D is unresolved. Germline CDR1 and CDR2: SGHVS and FNYEAQ. V gave up 5 bases and J gave up 5 bases, with 15 bases separating them. This CDR3 contains 14 residues. CDR3 loop: CASSRSAGGYGYTF. The CDR3 DNA is TGTGCCAGCAGCCGATCTGCGGGCGGGTATGGCTACACCTTC.

The DNA of the CDR3 is TGTGCCAGCAGCTTAACGGGCAACAGGGGGATAACTGAAGCTTTCTTT. Translating it yields CASSLTGNRGITEAFF. The V and J genes are TRBV7-3 and TRBJ1-1; 8 bases line up with TRBD1. The V segment lost 0 bases and the J segment 5 bases; nucleotides outside the gene matches: 8. The CDR3 length is 16 residues. Germline CDR1 is SGHTA and CDR2 is FQGTGA.

This rearrangement joins TRBV5-8 to TRBJ1-2; 10 bases are a match to TRBD1. CDR1 and CDR2 from the germline V gene are SGHTS and YDEGEE. Trimming removed 1 base from V and 6 bases from J; junction bases left unmatched: 9. There are 16 residues in the CDR3. As DNA, the CDR3 is TGTGCCAGCAGCTTGTGGGGGGGACAGGGGAAACATGGCTACACCTTC. Residues: CASSLWGGQGKHGYTF.

V gene TRBV19 combines with J gene TRBJ2-1, with 9 nucleotides matching TRBD1. Trimming cost V 10 bases and J 10 bases; bases outside gene matches: 11. Germline V lookup: CDR1 LNHDA, CDR2 SQIVND (reference sequence). CDR3 length: 13 residues. CDR3 in DNA: TGTGCCACAGGGACAGGGACCCATCAGGAGCAGTTCTTC. It is translated as CATGTGTHQEQFF.

This clone was detected only once. The V call is TRBV12-3 or TRBV12-4, the J call TRBJ1-1, with a possible D match to TRBD1 (5 bases). This CDR3 is built from 13 residues. Trimming took off 6 bases at V and 6 bases at J, with 14 bases between the two ends. The DNA for the CDR3 is TGTGCCAGCAGGCCGTCGGGGGGTGCTGAAGCTTTCTTT. It encodes CASRPSGGAEAFF.

This clone appeared once. The junction shows a germline mismatch at one end, possibly a read error. The chain joins TRBV2 to TRBJ1-2; no definite D call. Germline CDR1 reads SNHLY; CDR2 reads FYNNEI. This CDR3 contains 12 residues. CDR3 sequence (DNA): TGTGCCAGCAGTGTCCTCGAGGTAGAGCAGCCCTTC. This codes for CASSVLEVEQPF. Together with reference TRBV2 and TRBJ1-2, the CDR3 gives the full variable domain: EPEVTQTPSHQVTQMGQEVILRCVPISNHLYFYWYRQILGQKVEFLVSFYNNEISEKSEIFDDQFSVERPDGSNFTLKIRSTKLEDSAMYFCASSVLEVEQPFGSGTRLTVV.

This rearrangement joins TRBV18 to TRBJ2-7; 9 positions match TRBD2. V dropped 1 base and J dropped 7; count of bases not matched to a gene: 8. CDR3 length: 15 amino acids. Per germline, CDR1 KGHSH and CDR2 LQKENI. The CDR3 is CASSPLGVAGDEQYF. CDR3 DNA sequence: TGTGCCAGCTCACCACTCGGGGTAGCGGGAGATGAGCAGTACTTC.

This sequence joins TRBV6-6 and TRBJ1-1, with TRBD1 as a possible D gene (6 bases). Per germline, CDR1 MNHNY and CDR2 SVGAGI (reference sequence). The CDR3 runs 13 residues. Trimming removed 0 bases from V and 7 bases from J, with 9 bases in between. The CDR3 coding sequence is TGTGCCAGCAGTTACTCAGGGGGTCTTGAAGCTTTCTTT. Encoded protein: CASSYSGGLEAFF.

This chain joins TRBV4-3 and TRBJ2-2; possibly TRBD2 for D (5 bases). The CDR3 is 17 amino acids. V shed 0 bases and J shed 5 bases, with 16 bases lying between them. Germline values: CDR1 LGHNA, CDR2 YSLEER. The CDR3 nucleotides are TGCGCCAGCAGCCAAGATCCTATCGGGGATGGTACCGGGGAGCTGTTTTTT. Translated: CASSQDPIGDGTGELFF.

Only a few counts were recorded for this clone. J is TRBJ2-1 and V is TRBV6-5, with 7 bases lining up with TRBD2. CDR1 is MNHEY, CDR2 SVGAGI, per germline. V shed 4 bases, J shed 8 bases, and the junction held 11 bases outside the gene matches. The CDR3 has 15 residues. CDR3 in amino acids: CASSSLGAGEDEQFF. The CDR3 DNA follows: TGTGCCAGCAGTTCACTCGGTGCGGGAGAAGATGAGCAGTTCTTC.

CDR3 nucleotide sequence: TGTGCCAGCTCACCCCAGGGGCGAAATGAAAAACTGTTTTTT. Translating it yields CASSPQGRNEKLFF. The chain joins TRBV18 to TRBJ1-4, with D maybe TRBD1 (6 bases). The CDR3 length is 14 residues. Germline-derived CDR1 and CDR2 are KGHSH and LQKENI. Trimming shortened V by 3 bases and J by 5 bases, and 10 bases separated the two germline ends.

J is TRBJ2-1 and V is TRBV25-1; D is unclear. The germline V gene encodes CDR1 MGHDK and CDR2 SYGVNS. The CDR3 contains 13 residues. The ends were cut back, 4 bases at V and 10 bases at J, with 14 bases in the middle. CDR3 region: CASSGVTVKEQFF. The CDR3 nucleotides are TGTGCCAGCAGTGGAGTCACGGTGAAGGAGCAGTTCTTC.

This chain uses TRBV28 with TRBJ2-5; 7 bases map to TRBD1. Germline V gene data show CDR1 as MDHEN and CDR2 as SYDVKM. Unmatched junction bases numbered 12, after V lost 5 bases and J lost 3 bases. There are 16 residues in the CDR3. The CDR3 reads CASSRRTGHPKETQYF. CDR3 coding DNA: TGTGCCAGCAGTCGACGGACAGGACACCCGAAAGAGACCCAGTACTTC.

This CDR3 reads CASSLSHGGGITEAFF. As DNA, the CDR3 is TGCGCCAGCAGCTTAAGTCATGGGGGCGGTATCACTGAAGCTTTCTTT. V usage is TRBV5-1 and J usage is TRBJ1-1, with D perhaps TRBD1 (6 bases). Trimming left V 2 bases short and J 4 bases short, with 18 bases between. The CDR3 spans 16 residues. Germline V gene lookup returns CDR1 SGHRS and CDR2 YFSETQ.